This T cell receptor (beta chain) was sequenced in a study of T-cell memory formation after mild COVID-19. This clonotype was observed many times. TCRdb re-derived calls from the 5' RACE reads in MiXCR, one entry per CDR3 protein. The profile covers some 62,000 distinct CDR3 sequences, with 9.3% appearing a single time and around 1.1% taken by the ten largest. V was shortened by 6 bases and J by 10 bases, with 10 bases between the two germline ends. Germline CDR1 and CDR2: MNHEY and SVGAGI. The CDR3 is made up of 11 amino acids. The material sequenced was PBMCs or a T cell subset sorted from them (not recorded which). This rearrangement joins TRBV6-5 to TRBJ2-1; no clear D gene. The receptor comes from a man aged 18 to 30 who had mild COVID-19 (a few samples of this study predate the infection). Cell type and time point are not known. CDR3: CASSSPREQFF. The CDR3 DNA follows: TGTGCCAGCAGCTCTCCCCGCGAGCAGTTCTTC.